What follows is one TCR beta chain and its context. Its antigen remains undetermined. The record has no base qualities; no much larger clone is one base away. TCR CDR3 regions were amplified from genomic DNA by multiplex PCR using the deep immunoSEQ assay. For each cell subset, the extracted genomic DNA was distributed evenly across all wells of several immunoSEQ 96-well plates, and each plate served as one replicate. For sorted subsets, about 0.2 ug genomic DNA, equal to approximately 30,000 T cell genomes, was loaded into each replicate PCR. The purified libraries were quantified using a Qubit 3.0 fluorometer, sized with a Bioanalyzer 2100, and then quantified again using the KAPA Library Quantification kit. Each immunoSEQ 96-well plate was sequenced on its own single-read 150-cycle Illumina NextSeq 550 flow cell. In the paper's pipeline: Because the immunoSEQ output held only junctional sequences and lacked quality scores, the filtering could not match the filtering applied to full-length reads. Sequences were annotated with PyIR, a Python wrapper for IgBLAST v1.9, using IMGT germline references to assign V/J genes and CDR3. Reads with weak V/J assignments (E-value above 1e-6), missing CDR3, stop codons, out-of-frame junctions, or ambiguous translated residues were removed. V3J clonotypes were defined as sequences sharing an identical inferred V gene, J gene, and CDR3 amino acid sequence. Percentage overlap between repertoires was calculated by dividing the number of shared unique clonotypes by the size of the smaller repertoire. Repertoire richness was assessed with RTK rarefaction, the Chao1 estimator, and Recon v2.1 estimates of unobserved clonotypes. Generation probabilities were computed with OLGA for all TCRbeta clonotypes obtained by the gDNA method from several donors. TCRdb provides this immuneACCESS table in a form limited to in-frame rearrangements. Some clones are lacking; in checked studies, under half of them reflect an unresolved V gene, and why the rest are absent is not known. Clonal size and the V and J genes are those of that table, whereas D and trimming came from the DNA. Here the sample has about 2.2 million clones; just over 90% occur a single time. The ten top clones hold 1.5% to 2% of the sample.

For the CD8 naive samples, CD45RO-negative cells were positively selected for CCR7, yielding a CD45RA+CCR7+ population from which TemRA cells were excluded. The donors were healthy, HIV-negative adults who had no recently reported acute infections or vaccinations. All donors were Caucasian adults living in Nashville, Tennessee, USA. After blood collection by leukapheresis, PBMCs were isolated using Ficoll-Histopaque density gradient centrifugation and then cryopreserved in the vapor phase of liquid nitrogen. Analytical flow cytometry was used to check the purity and quantity of each magnetically sorted T cell population. From each sorted fraction, genomic DNA was isolated and quantified by UV absorbance on a Nanodrop 2000c. From cysteine to phenylalanine, the CDR3 is 14 amino acids long. Just the 42-base CDR3 DNA is kept, in frame starting at base 1. CDR1 SQVTM and CDR2 ANQGSEA were looked up in the germline V gene. The V end loses 2 bases and the J end loses 2 bases, and a stretch of 13 bases separates them.

This sample is part of a study of shared clonotypes between healthy human individuals (dated by TCRdb to the early 2020s). For the wider study: The cohort comprised a couple of women and a few men aged 18 to 49 years. For each donor, CD4 naive and CD4 memory were each given three plates, CD8 naive was given two plates, and CD8 memory was given one plate. Each donor's leukapheresis produced roughly between roughly 0.9 and 9 billion PBMCs. To estimate repertoire size and how much clonotype sharing occurs between individuals, the study deeply sequenced the blood TCR repertoires of several healthy adults. Different laboratories and diverse techniques were used to prepare libraries and sequence TCR repertoires, to increase sequencing depth and limit assay-specific biases.

Overall study results and their limits: Compared with non-shared clonotypes, clonotypes shared by all four sorted-subset donors had higher generation probabilities. The genetic and exposure-history diversity represented was limited by the small number of donors. Estimated clonotype richness was generally larger for naive than for memory subsets. Based on pairwise subsampling, the degree of clonotype sharing among donors was expected to be affected by sequencing depth. When four donors were compared, the shared fraction of clonotypes was around 4.6% for naive CD4, roughly 3.3% for naive CD8, more than 2% for memory CD4, and less than 0.5% for memory CD8. Sampling was restricted to blood, and TCR repertoires in tissues likely differ from the TCR repertoires found in blood. Even with the large sequencing depth, rarefaction of the sorted-subset datasets indicated that sequencing was incomplete.

This receptor was obtained from a man in his late teens or twenties in good health. Some clones in this sample may be carry-over from other donors' samples. Sequencing used naive CD8+ T cells from PBMCs. This specimen's cell subset or site label, per the study, means: CD45RA+CCR7+. This sequence uses TRBV29-1 and TRBJ2-7; no D segment can be confidently identified. Here is the DNA: TGCAGCGTTGAACGGGTAGTCCCTCCCTACGAGCAGTACTTC. Its protein product is CSVERVVPPYEQYF.